One and the same sample provided the 5 T cell receptor beta chains below, sequenced in a study of shared clonotypes between healthy human individuals. Cells designated naive CD8 were CD45RO-negative and were positively selected for CCR7, with terminally differentiated effector memory CD45RA+ cells excluded. The repertoire was sequenced with immunoSEQ multiplex PCR; TCRdb's copy has only in-frame clones and lacks some. The table records about 2.2 million clones, approximately 94% of them present only once. Material: naive CD8+ T cells from PBMCs. The origin of the receptors is a man between 18 and 35 years old in good health. Some clones in this sample may be carry-over from other donors' samples.

The V call is TRBV7-9, the J call TRBJ2-7, with D possibly matching TRBD1 (6 bases). The V end lost 5 bases, the J end lost 5 bases, and 22 bases lay between the germline ends. The germline V gene encodes CDR1 SEHNR and CDR2 FQNEAQ (reference sequence). This CDR3 is 16 amino acids long. In DNA, the CDR3 is TGTGCCAGCAGCCCGGAAACCAGACAGGTCACGAACGAGCAGTACTTC. This encodes CASSPETRQVTNEQYF.

The chain combines TRBV6-1 with TRBJ2-2; D call uncertain. CDR1 and CDR2 (germline): MNHNS, SASEGT. The CDR3 loop spans 13 amino acids. V dropped 4 bases and J dropped 5 bases, with 8 bases sitting between them. The CDR3 coding sequence is TGTGCCAGCAGTGTTAAAGTTACCGGGGAGCTGTTTTTT. The encoded protein is CASSVKVTGELFF.

The V call is TRBV4-2, the J call TRBJ2-7, with D perhaps assigned TRBD1 or TRBD2 (5 bases each). This CDR3 has 17 amino acids. Trimming removed 1 base at V and 0 bases at J, with 16 bases between. Germline loops: CDR1 LGHNA, CDR2 YNFKEQ. CDR3 region: CASSQAPGTPSSYEQYF. The CDR3 nucleotides are TGTGCCAGCAGCCAAGCTCCCGGGACGCCCAGCTCCTACGAGCAGTACTTC.

J is TRBJ2-7 and V is TRBV11-1, with 10 bases identical to TRBD1. Germline CDR1 reads SGHAT; CDR2 reads FQDESV (reference sequence). The J segment lost 7 bases and the V segment lost 4 bases, leaving 10 bases of the junction unmatched. The CDR3 sequence is 15 residues long. The DNA for the CDR3 is TGTGCCAGCAGCTGGGGGACAGGGGAAAGTTGGGAGCAGTACTTC. Translated: CASSWGTGESWEQYF. The variable domain in full, completed from reference TRBV11-1 and TRBJ2-7, reads EAEVAQSPRYKITEKSQAVAFWCDPISGHATLYWYRQILGQGPELLVQFQDESVVDDSQLPKDRFSAERLKGVDSTLKIQPAELGDSAMYLCASSWGTGESWEQYFGPGTRLTVT.

The gene calls are TRBV9 and TRBJ1-4; 9 bases fit TRBD1. The CDR3 extends over 15 amino acids. Germline V gene data show CDR1 as SGDLS and CDR2 as YYNGEE. After removal of 1 base from V and 14 bases from J, the junction contained 12 bases not matched to a gene. The CDR3 sequence is CASSVSRDRVQGLFF. DNA for the CDR3: TGTGCCAGCAGCGTATCGCGGGACAGGGTCCAAGGGCTGTTTTTT.